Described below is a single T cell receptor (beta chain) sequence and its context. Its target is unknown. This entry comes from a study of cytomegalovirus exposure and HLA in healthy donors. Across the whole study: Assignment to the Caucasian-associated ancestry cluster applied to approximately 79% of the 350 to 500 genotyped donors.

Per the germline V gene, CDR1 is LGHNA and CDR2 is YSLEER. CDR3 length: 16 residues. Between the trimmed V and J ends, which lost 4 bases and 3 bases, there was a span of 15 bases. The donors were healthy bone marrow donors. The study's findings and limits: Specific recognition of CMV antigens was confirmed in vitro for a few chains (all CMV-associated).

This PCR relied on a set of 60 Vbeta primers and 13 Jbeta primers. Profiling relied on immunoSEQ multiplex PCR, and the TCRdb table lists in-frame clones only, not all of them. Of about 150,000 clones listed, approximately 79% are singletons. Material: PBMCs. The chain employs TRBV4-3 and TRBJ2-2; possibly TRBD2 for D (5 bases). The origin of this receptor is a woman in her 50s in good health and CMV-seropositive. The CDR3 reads CASSRRSETDTGELFF. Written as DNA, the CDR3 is TGCGCCAGCAGCCGGAGGTCCGAGACGGACACCGGGGAGCTGTTTTTT.